This TCR beta chain appears in the sequencing data of a study of control samples from healthy donors and cancer patients. The ends lost 5 bases at V and 5 bases at J; junction bases unmatched: 11. CDR1 is SGHNT and CDR2 is YYREEE in the germline V gene (reference sequence). This CDR3 has 15 residues. Data came from immunoSEQ multiplex PCR; TCRdb stores just in-frame clones and leaves some out. The ten top clones account for around 2%, within a sample of fewer than 200,000 clones. Sequencing was done on a sample of blood. The chain couples TRBV5-4 to TRBJ2-5, with TRBD2 identical over 8 bases. This receptor was taken from a woman under 40 in good health. The CDR3 region is CASSHQRGWGETQYF. CDR3 DNA sequence: TGTGCCAGCAGTCACCAGCGGGGGTGGGGGGAGACCCAGTACTTC.